This entry lists 8 T cell receptor beta chains sequenced from one sample in a study of blood T cells in healthy people across ages. Next came a second PCR, run for about 7 to 12 cycles, which used a sample-barcoded 5' primer along with a J-beta primer mix. TCRdb used MiXCR to reprocess the 5' RACE reads, holding one entry per CDR3 protein. Here the sample spans about 1.5 million distinct CDR3 sequences, about 40% being singletons. The sequencing input was blood. These receptors all stem from a woman aged 18 to 35 in good health.

The chain recombines TRBV24-1 with TRBJ2-3; no reliable D call. Looked up from germline, CDR1 is KGHDR and CDR2 is SFDVKD. The germline V and J ends were trimmed by 4 bases and 0 bases, with 10 bases remaining between them. The CDR3 runs 15 residues. In DNA, the CDR3 is TGTGCCACCAGTGACCCCGGGCTAAGCACAGATACGCAGTATTTT. Amino acid sequence: CATSDPGLSTDTQYF.

With regard to this clonotype: At one boundary the junction diverges from the germline segment, which might be a read error. The rearrangement links TRBV5-1 to TRBJ2-3; 8 nucleotides agree with TRBD2. The germline CDR1 and CDR2 sequences are SGHRS and YFSETQ. CDR3 length: 13 residues. This CDR3 is CASKSGSTGTQYF. DNA for the CDR3: TGCGCCAGCAAAAGCGGGAGCACAGGTACGCAGTATTTT. Full variable domain (outside the CDR3, taken from reference TRBV5-1 and TRBJ2-3): KAGVTQTPRYLIKTRGQQVTLSCSPISGHRSVSWYQQTPGQGLQFLFEYFSETQRNKGNFPGRFSGRQFSNSRSEMNVSTLELGDSALYLCASKSGSTGTQYFGPGTRLTVL.

This clonotype has ten or more counts. V and J are TRBV20-1 and TRBJ2-7; 10 bases agree with TRBD2. This CDR3 has 14 amino acids. Losses at the gene ends were 3 bases for V and 1 base for J; bases not matched to a gene: 3. Per germline, CDR1 DFQATT and CDR2 SNEGSKA (reference sequence). The CDR3 reads CSASGTSASYEQYF. CDR3 coding DNA: TGCAGTGCTAGCGGGACTAGCGCGTCCTACGAGCAGTACTTC.

J is TRBJ1-2 and V is TRBV5-1, with no clear D. Germline V gene lookup returns CDR1 SGHRS and CDR2 YFSETQ. CDR3 length: 13 residues. V was clipped by 0 bases and J by 8 bases, with 11 bases between them. The CDR3 reads CASSLGLEEGYTF. CDR3 DNA sequence: TGCGCCAGCAGCTTGGGTCTTGAGGAGGGCTACACCTTC.

The chain joins TRBV10-3 to TRBJ2-5, with 9 bases aligning to TRBD2. CDR3 length: 15 residues. Germline V gene sequence: CDR1 ENHRY, CDR2 SYGVKD. Trimming cost V 4 bases and J 11 bases; bases outside gene matches: 14. DNA of the CDR3: TGTGCCATCAGTGGCAAGCGGGAGGTGCTGGGAGAGCAGTACTTC. Its protein product is CAISGKREVLGEQYF.

V gene TRBV6-1 combines with J gene TRBJ2-5; 8 bases line up with TRBD1. The V gene end was trimmed by 6 bases and the J gene end by 1 base; junction bases not matched to a gene: 4. In germline, CDR1 is MNHNS, CDR2 SASEGT. The CDR3 consists of 14 residues. CDR3 coding DNA: TGTGCCAGCAGAATGGACAGGGCCCAAGAGACCCAGTACTTC. Translation gives CASRMDRAQETQYF.

This chain joins TRBV6-1 and TRBJ2-7, with 10 positions matching TRBD2. Trimming at V came to 4 bases and at J to 7 bases, leaving 13 bases not matched to a gene. This CDR3 spans 16 amino acids. The germline V gene encodes CDR1 MNHNS and CDR2 SASEGT. The CDR3 DNA reads as TGTGCCAGCAGTGGGCGAGTAGCGGGGGGCCCAAATGAGCAGTACTTC. It is translated as CASSGRVAGGPNEQYF.

The chain links TRBV5-1 to TRBJ2-3; no definite D call. Germline CDR1 reads SGHRS; CDR2 reads YFSETQ. CDR3 length: 15 amino acids. The germline V and J ends were trimmed by 0 bases and 3 bases, with 11 bases remaining between them. The CDR3 protein is CASSLGGIETDTQYF. DNA of the CDR3: TGCGCCAGCAGCTTGGGGGGAATTGAGACAGATACGCAGTATTTT.